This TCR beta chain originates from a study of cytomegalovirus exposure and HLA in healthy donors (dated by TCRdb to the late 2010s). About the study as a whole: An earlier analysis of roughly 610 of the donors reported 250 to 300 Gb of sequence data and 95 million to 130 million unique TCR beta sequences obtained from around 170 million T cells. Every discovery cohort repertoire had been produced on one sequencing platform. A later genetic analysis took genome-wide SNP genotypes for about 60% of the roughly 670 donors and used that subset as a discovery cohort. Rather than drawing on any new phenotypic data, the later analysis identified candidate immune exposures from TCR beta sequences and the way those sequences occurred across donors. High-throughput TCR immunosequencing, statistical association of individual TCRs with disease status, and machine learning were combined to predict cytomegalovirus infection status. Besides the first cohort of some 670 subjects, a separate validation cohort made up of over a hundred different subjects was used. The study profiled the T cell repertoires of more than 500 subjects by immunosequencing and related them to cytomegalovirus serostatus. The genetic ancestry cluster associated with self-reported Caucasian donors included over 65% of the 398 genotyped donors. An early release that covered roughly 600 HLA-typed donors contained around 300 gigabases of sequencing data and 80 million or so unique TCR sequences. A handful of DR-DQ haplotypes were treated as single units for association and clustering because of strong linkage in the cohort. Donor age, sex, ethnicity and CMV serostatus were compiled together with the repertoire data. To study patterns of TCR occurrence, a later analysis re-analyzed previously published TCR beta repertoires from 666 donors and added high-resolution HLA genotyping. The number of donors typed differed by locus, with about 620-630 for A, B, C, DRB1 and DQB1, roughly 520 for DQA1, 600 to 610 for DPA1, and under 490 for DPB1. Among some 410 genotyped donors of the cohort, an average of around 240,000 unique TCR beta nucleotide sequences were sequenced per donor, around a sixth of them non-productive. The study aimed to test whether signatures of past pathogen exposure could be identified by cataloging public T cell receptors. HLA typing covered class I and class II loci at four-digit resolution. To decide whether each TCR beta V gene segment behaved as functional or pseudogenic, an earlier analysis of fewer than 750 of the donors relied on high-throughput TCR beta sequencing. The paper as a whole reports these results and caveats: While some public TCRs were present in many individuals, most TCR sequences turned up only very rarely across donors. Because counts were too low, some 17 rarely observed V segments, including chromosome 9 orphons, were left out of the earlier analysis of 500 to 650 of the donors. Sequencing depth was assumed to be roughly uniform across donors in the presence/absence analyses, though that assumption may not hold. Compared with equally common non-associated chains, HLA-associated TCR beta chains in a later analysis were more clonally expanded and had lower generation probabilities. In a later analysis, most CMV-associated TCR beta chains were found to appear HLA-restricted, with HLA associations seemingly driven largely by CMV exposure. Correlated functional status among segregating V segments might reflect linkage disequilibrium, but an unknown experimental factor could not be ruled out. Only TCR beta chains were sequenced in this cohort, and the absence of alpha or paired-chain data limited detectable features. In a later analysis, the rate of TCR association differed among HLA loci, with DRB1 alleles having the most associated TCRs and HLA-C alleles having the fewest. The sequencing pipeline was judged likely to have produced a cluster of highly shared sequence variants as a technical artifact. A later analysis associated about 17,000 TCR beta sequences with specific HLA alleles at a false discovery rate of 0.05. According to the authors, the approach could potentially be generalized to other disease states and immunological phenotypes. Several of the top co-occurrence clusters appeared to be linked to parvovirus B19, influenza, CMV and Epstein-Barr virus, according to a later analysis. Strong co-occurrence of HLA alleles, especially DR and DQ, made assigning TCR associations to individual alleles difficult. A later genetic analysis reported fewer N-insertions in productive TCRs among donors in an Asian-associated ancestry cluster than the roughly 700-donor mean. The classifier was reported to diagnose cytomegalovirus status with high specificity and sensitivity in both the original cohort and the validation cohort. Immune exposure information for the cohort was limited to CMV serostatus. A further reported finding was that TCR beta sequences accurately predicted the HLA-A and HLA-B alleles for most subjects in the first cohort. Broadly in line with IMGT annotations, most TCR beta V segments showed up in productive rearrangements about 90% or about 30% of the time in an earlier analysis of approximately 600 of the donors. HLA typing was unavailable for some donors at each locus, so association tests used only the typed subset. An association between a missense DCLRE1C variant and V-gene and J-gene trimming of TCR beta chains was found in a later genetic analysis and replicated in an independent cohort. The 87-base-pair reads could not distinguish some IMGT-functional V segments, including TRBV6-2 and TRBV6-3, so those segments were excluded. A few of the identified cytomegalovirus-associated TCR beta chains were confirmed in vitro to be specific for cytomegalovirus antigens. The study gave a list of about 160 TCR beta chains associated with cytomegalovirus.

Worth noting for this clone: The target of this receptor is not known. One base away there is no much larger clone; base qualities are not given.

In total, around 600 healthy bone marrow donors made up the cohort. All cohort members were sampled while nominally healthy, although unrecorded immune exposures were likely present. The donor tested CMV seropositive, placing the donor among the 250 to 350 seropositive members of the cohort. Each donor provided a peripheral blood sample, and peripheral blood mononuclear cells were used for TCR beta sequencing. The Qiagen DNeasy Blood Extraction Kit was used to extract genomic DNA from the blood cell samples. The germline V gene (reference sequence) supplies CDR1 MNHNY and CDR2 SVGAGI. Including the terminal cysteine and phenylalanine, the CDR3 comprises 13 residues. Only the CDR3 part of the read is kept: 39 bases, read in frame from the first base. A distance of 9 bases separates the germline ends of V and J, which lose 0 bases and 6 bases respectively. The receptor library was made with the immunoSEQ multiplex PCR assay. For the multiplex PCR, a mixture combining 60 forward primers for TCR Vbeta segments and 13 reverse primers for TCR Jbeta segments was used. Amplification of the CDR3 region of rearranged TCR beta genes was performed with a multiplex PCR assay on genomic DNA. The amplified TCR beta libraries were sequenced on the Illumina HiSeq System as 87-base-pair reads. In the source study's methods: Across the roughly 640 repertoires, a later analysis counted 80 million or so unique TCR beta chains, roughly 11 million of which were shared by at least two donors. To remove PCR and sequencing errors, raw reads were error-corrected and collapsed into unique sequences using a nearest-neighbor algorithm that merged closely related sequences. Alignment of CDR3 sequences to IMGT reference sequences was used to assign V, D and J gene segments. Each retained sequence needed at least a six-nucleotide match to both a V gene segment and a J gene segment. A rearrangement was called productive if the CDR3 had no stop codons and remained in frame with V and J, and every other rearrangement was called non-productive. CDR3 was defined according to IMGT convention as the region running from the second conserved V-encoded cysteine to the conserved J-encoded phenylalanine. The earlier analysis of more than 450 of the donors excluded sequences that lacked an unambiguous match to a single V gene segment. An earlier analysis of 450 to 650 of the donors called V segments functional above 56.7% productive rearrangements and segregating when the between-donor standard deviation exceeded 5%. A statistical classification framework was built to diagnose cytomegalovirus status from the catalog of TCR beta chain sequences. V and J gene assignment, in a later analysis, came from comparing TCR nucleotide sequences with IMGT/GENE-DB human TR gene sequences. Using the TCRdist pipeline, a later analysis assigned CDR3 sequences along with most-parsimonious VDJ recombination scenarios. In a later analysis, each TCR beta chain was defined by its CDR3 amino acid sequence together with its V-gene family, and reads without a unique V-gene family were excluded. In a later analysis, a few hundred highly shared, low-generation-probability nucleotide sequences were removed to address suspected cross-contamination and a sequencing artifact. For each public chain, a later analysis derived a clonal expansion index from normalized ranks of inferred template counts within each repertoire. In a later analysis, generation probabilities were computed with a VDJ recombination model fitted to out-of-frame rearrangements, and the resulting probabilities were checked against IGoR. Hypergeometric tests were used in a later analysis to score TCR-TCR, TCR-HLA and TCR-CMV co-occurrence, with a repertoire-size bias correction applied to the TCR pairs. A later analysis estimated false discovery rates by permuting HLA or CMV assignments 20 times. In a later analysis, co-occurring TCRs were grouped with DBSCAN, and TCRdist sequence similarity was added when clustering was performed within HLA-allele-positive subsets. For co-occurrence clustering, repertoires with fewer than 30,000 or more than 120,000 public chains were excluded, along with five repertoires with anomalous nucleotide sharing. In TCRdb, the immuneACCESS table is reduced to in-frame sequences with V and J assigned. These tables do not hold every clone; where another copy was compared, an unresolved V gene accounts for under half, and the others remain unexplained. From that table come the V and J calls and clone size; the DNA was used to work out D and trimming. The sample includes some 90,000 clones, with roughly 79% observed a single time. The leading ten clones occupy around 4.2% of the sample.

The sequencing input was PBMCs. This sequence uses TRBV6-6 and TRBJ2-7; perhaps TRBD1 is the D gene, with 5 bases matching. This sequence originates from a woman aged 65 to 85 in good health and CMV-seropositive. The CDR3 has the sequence CASSYSVGREQYF. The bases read TGTGCCAGCAGTTACTCGGTGGGGCGCGAGCAGTACTTC.